This T cell receptor (beta chain) is drawn from a study of T cells in Graves' hyperthyroidism and ophthalmopathy. Amplification targeted TCR beta CDR3 regions from RNA transcripts. HTBI primers were employed in a first-round RT-PCR of the TCR CDR3. TCRdb analysed the multiplex PCR reads with MiXCR anew, one entry per CDR3 protein. Here the sample spans over 150,000 distinct CDR3 sequences, 15% to 20% being singletons. This clonotype was observed at least ten times. Trimming took 5 bases from V and 1 from J, leaving 14 bases between them. CDR3 size: 15 residues. Germline V gene lookup returns CDR1 SGHTA and CDR2 FQGTGA.

The chain recombines TRBV7-3 with TRBJ1-1; D is ambiguous. Sample: blood. The sequence was collected from a woman aged 45-59 years with Graves' hyperthyroidism. CDR3 nucleotides: TGTGCCAGCAGCCCCATGGCAACAGCGAACACTGAAGCTTTCTTT. This gives the protein CASSPMATANTEAFF.